These 23 T cell receptor beta chains were sequenced from one sample in a study of blood T cell repertoires in COVID-19. Only in-frame clones appear in the TCRdb table, and some are missing; sequencing was by immunoSEQ multiplex PCR. The sample shows roughly 250,000 clones, roughly 91% of them seen only once. Sequenced: peripheral blood. The receptors derive from a man aged 25 to 40 with acute or convalescent COVID-19.

The genes are TRBV20-1 and TRBJ1-5, with a weak D call TRBD1 (5 bases). The CDR3 is 14 residues long. The ends were cut back, 3 bases at V and 2 bases at J, with 11 bases in the middle. Germline lookup yields CDR1 DFQATT and CDR2 SNEGSKA (reference sequence). The CDR3 loop is CSASQGRGNQPQHF. The CDR3 region has the DNA TGCAGTGCTAGTCAGGGCAGGGGCAATCAGCCCCAGCATTTT.

V and J are TRBV6-5 and TRBJ2-3, with D possibly being TRBD2 (5 bases). Trimming left V 6 bases short and J 5 bases short, with 18 bases between. The CDR3 is 15 residues long. Germline CDR1 and CDR2: MNHEY and SVGAGI. The DNA of the CDR3 is TGTGCCAGCAGGAGGGATACTTTACCCGGAGATACGCAGTATTTT. It yields the protein CASRRDTLPGDTQYF.

The genes are TRBV19 and TRBJ1-5, with 9 positions matching TRBD1. Germline V gene data show CDR1 as LNHDA and CDR2 as SQIVND (reference sequence). The junction had 7 bases not matched to a gene; V was cut back by 6 bases and J by 7 bases. This CDR3 spans 14 amino acids. The CDR3 coding sequence is TGTGCCAGTAGCTGGACAGGGGATTGGCAGCCCCAGCATTTT. This gives the protein CASSWTGDWQPQHF.

The CDR3 region has the DNA TGTGCCTGGAGTGGAGGGTTAATCAATCAGCCCCAGCATTTT. Translated: CAWSGGLINQPQHF. The genes are TRBV30 and TRBJ1-5; D not certain. This CDR3 is built from 14 residues. The germline CDR1 and CDR2 sequences are GTSNPN and SVGIG (reference sequence). The V and J ends lost 1 base and 3 bases respectively, with 10 bases between them.

V is TRBV5-1 and J is TRBJ1-6; 10 nucleotides line up with TRBD1. In germline, CDR1 is SGHRS, CDR2 YFSETQ. The CDR3 length is 15 residues. The ends lost 4 bases at V and 10 bases at J; junction bases unmatched: 8. The CDR3, as DNA: TGCGCCAGCAGCCGTAGACAGGGGGCGGAATCACCCCTCCACTTT. It is translated as CASSRRQGAESPLHF.

V and J are TRBV10-1 and TRBJ2-3, with 10 bases that match TRBD2. CDR3 length: 15 amino acids. The J segment lost 5 bases and the V segment lost 0 bases, leaving 2 bases of the junction unmatched. Germline V gene data show CDR1 as WNHNN and CDR2 as SYGVQD (reference sequence). For the CDR3, the DNA is TGCGCCAGCAGTGAGTCTAGCGGGAGGCTAGATACGCAGTATTTT. This codes for CASSESSGRLDTQYF.

This clone was detected a few times. Written as DNA, the CDR3 is TGCGCCAGCAGCTCCGGGGGAGCTATTAACTATGGCTACACCTTC. Its translation is CASSSGGAINYGYTF. The chain combines TRBV5-1 with TRBJ1-2; a possible D gene is TRBD1 (5 bases). V was trimmed by 3 bases and J by 1 base, leaving 13 bases between them. Per germline, CDR1 SGHRS and CDR2 YFSETQ. The CDR3 has 15 residues.

The chain couples TRBV3-1 (or the pseudogene TRBV3-2) to TRBJ2-1; TRBD2 aligns across 7 bases. CDR1 LGHDT and CDR2 YNNKEL come from the germline V gene (reference sequence). Germline trimming cut 4 bases from V and 8 bases from J; bases unmatched to any gene: 8. The CDR3 sequence is 14 residues long. CDR3 region: CASSLQPGGYEQFF. The DNA of the CDR3 is TGTGCCAGCAGCCTCCAACCGGGAGGCTATGAGCAGTTCTTC.

The chain recombines TRBV15 with TRBJ1-2; 9 bases fit TRBD1. The trim removed 0 bases at V and 8 bases at J, leaving 16 bases unmatched. Germline lookup yields CDR1 LNHNV and CDR2 YYDKDF (reference sequence). CDR3 length: 18 residues. CDR3 nucleotides: TGTGCCACCAGCAGAGATCAAGGGACAGGGTCTCGTTTTCGGGGCTACACCTTC. It translates to CATSRDQGTGSRFRGYTF.

The chain couples TRBV25-1 to TRBJ2-7; D possibly corresponds to TRBD2 (6 bases). The CDR3 length is 14 residues. V lost 3 bases and J lost 1, with 10 bases in between. CDR1 is MGHDK, CDR2 SYGVNS, per germline. CDR3 loop: CASSEGGVSYEQYF. The DNA of the CDR3 is TGTGCCAGCAGTGAGGGCGGGGTATCCTACGAGCAGTACTTC.

Here the CDR3 DNA reads TGTGCCAGTAGTATTCGGGGGAGTAATGAAAAACTGTTTTTT. Its translation is CASSIRGSNEKLFF. The V call is TRBV19, the J call TRBJ1-4; weak D call: TRBD1 (5 bases). The germline CDR1 and CDR2 sequences are LNHDA and SQIVND (reference sequence). This CDR3 contains 14 residues. The V and J ends lost 3 bases and 4 bases respectively, with 9 bases between them.

V gene TRBV28 combines with J gene TRBJ2-3; D not certain. The length of the CDR3 is 13 residues. V lost 2 bases to trimming and J lost 6 bases, with 9 bases between them. Germline values: CDR1 MDHEN, CDR2 SYDVKM. The CDR3 DNA sequence: TGTGCCAGCAGTTTACCAATTTTGGATACGCAGTATTTT. Amino acids: CASSLPILDTQYF. Looking up the rest from reference TRBV28 and TRBJ2-3 gives the full variable domain: DVKVTQSSRYLVKRTGEKVFLECVQDMDHENMFWYRQDPGLGLRLIYFSYDVKMKEKGDIPEGYSVSREKKERFSLILESASTNQTSMYLCASSLPILDTQYFGPGTRLTVL.

This chain joins TRBV5-1 and TRBJ2-7; 8 bases match TRBD1. Looked up from germline, CDR1 is SGHRS and CDR2 is YFSETQ. The V segment lost 5 bases and the J segment 3 bases; nucleotides outside the gene matches: 4. This CDR3 contains 13 residues. The CDR3 sequence is CASSRDRSYEQYF. As DNA, the CDR3 is TGCGCCAGCAGTCGGGACAGGAGCTACGAGCAGTACTTC.

The V gene is TRBV11-2, the J gene TRBJ2-3, with a possible D match to TRBD2 (5 bases). The CDR3 consists of 16 residues. Per germline, CDR1 SGHAT and CDR2 FQNNGV. V was shortened by 4 bases and J by 6 bases, with 20 bases between the two germline ends. In nucleotides, the CDR3 is TGTGCCAGCAGCTCCCCCCAGACCACTAGGATTGATACGCAGTATTTT. Encoded protein: CASSSPQTTRIDTQYF.

The chain joins TRBV2 to TRBJ1-6; D not resolved. Germline lookup yields CDR1 SNHLY and CDR2 FYNNEI. The CDR3 covers 14 residues. CDR3 DNA: TGTGCTTCGGGTCCAAGCTCCTATAATTCACCCCTCCACTTT. It translates to CASGPSSYNSPLHF. The whole variable domain, remainder taken from reference TRBV2 and TRBJ1-6, is EPEVTQTPSHQVTQMGQEVILRCVPISNHLYFYWYRQILGQKVEFLVSFYNNEISEKSEIFDDQFSVERPDGSNFTLKIRSTKLEDSAMYFCASGPSSYNSPLHFGNGTRLTVT.

This chain joins TRBV21-1 and TRBJ2-7; the table's D call of TRBD1 was not tested on the DNA. TRBV21-1 is shown as a pseudogene. The CDR3 length is 17 residues. The CDR3 protein is CARNQRSDRLHPYEQYF. The CDR3 DNA sequence: TGTGCCAGAAATCAACGGTCGGACAGGTTACACCCCTACGAGCAGTACTTC.

The chain combines TRBV5-8 with TRBJ1-3, with 9 bases that match TRBD1. Germline V lookup: CDR1 SGHTS, CDR2 YDEGEE. After removal of 3 bases from V and 4 bases from J, the junction contained 5 bases not matched to a gene. This CDR3 has 15 residues. This chain's CDR3 is CASSSGQGSGNTIYF. Written as DNA, the CDR3 is TGTGCCAGCAGCTCAGGACAGGGGAGCGGAAACACCATATATTTT.

This chain links TRBV29-1 with TRBJ1-2, with unresolved D. CDR1 is SQVTM and CDR2 is ANQGSEA in the germline V gene. V lost 4 bases to trimming and J lost 2 bases, with 14 bases between them. The CDR3 spans 14 residues. In DNA form, the CDR3 reads TGCAGCGTTGCCCCCCCGGGAGGAAACTATGGCTACACCTTC. This sequence encodes CSVAPPGGNYGYTF.

This clone was seen a single time. This rearrangement joins TRBV4-1 to TRBJ2-1; 7 bases fit TRBD2. Per the germline V gene, CDR1 is MGHRA and CDR2 is YSYEKL. The CDR3 is 16 amino acids. V trimming: 3 bases; J trimming: 0 bases; junction bases outside the gene matches: 5. The CDR3 region is CASSQEAGRSYNEQFF. Written as DNA, the CDR3 is TGCGCCAGCAGCCAGGAAGCGGGACGCTCCTACAATGAGCAGTTCTTC.

The chain links TRBV11-3 to TRBJ2-1; TRBD2 matches at 9 bases. V trimming: 0 bases; J trimming: 6 bases; junction bases outside the gene matches: 15. From germline, CDR1 is SGHNT and CDR2 YENEEA. The CDR3 consists of 19 residues. The CDR3 sequence: CASSLDSGVAGVLRNEQFF. CDR3 DNA: TGTGCCAGCAGCTTAGATTCCGGGGTAGCGGGAGTCCTCCGCAATGAGCAGTTCTTC.

This clone has a single count. The V gene is TRBV6-5, the J gene TRBJ1-3; no clear D. The germline CDR1 and CDR2 sequences are MNHEY and SVGAGI. The CDR3 sequence is 14 residues long. Trimming took off 2 bases at V and 4 bases at J, with 9 bases between the two ends. This chain's CDR3 is CASSYEAGGNTIYF. The CDR3 DNA sequence: TGTGCCAGCAGTTACGAGGCCGGAGGAAACACCATATATTTT.

The CDR3 spells CASSPGQGGVDEQYF. CDR3 DNA sequence: TGTGCCAGCAGCCCCGGACAGGGAGGGGTCGACGAGCAGTACTTC. V is TRBV7-8 and J is TRBJ2-7; D possibly corresponds to TRBD1 (8 bases). The ends were cut back, 5 bases at V and 5 bases at J, with 19 bases in the middle. CDR1 and CDR2 (germline): SGHVS, FQNEAQ. The CDR3 sequence is 15 residues long.

The genes are TRBV11-3 and TRBJ2-2; the D is unclear. The CDR3 extends over 15 amino acids. The V and J ends lost 1 base and 4 bases respectively, with 10 bases between them. The germline V gene encodes CDR1 SGHNT and CDR2 YENEEA. In nucleotides, the CDR3 is TGTGCCAGCAGCTTAGTAGCAGAGTCCACCGGGGAGCTGTTTTTT. Its translation: CASSLVAESTGELFF.